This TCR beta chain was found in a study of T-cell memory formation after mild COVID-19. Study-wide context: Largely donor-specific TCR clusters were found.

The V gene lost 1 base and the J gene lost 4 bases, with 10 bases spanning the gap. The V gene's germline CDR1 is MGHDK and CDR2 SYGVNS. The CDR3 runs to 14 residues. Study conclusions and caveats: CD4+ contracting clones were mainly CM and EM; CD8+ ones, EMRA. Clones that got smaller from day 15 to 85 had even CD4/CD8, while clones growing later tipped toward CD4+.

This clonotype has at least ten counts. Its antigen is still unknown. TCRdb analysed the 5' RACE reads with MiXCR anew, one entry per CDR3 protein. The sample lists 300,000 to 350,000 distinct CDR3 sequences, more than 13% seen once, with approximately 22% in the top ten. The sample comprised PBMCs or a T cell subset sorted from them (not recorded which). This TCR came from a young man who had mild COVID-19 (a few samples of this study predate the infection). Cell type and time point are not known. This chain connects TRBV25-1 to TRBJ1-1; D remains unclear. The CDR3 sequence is CASSELTPATEAFF. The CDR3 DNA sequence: TGTGCCAGCAGTGAATTAACCCCGGCCACTGAAGCTTTCTTT.